Listed here are 5 T cell receptor beta chains from one sample, sequenced in a study of response to subunit inactivated influenza vaccine. TCRdb analysed the RT-PCR reads with MiXCR anew, one entry per CDR3 protein. Among hundreds of thousands of distinct CDR3 sequences listed, approximately 14% were seen once. The starting material was PBMCs from blood, obtained about 14 days before vaccination. The origin of the receptors is a man between 45 and 60 years old who received an inactivated influenza vaccine.

The chain is built from TRBV14 and TRBJ1-1; no clear D. Germline CDR1 and CDR2: SGHDN and FVKESK. CDR3 size: 15 residues. V gave up 1 base and J gave up 1 base, with 10 bases separating them. CDR3 DNA: TGTGCCAGCAGCCAAGTTGTTCTACGGAACACTGAAGCTTTCTTT. Its protein product is CASSQVVLRNTEAFF.

The chain joins TRBV6-1 to TRBJ2-7; D uncertain. The CDR3 has 12 residues. The germline V gene encodes CDR1 MNHNS and CDR2 SASEGT. Deletions cut 0 bases from V and 2 bases from J, with 2 bases between. CDR3 amino acids: CASSEATYEQYF. The CDR3 DNA sequence: TGTGCCAGCAGTGAAGCCACCTACGAGCAGTACTTC.

V gene TRBV12-3 or TRBV12-4 combines with J gene TRBJ1-6, with D perhaps TRBD1 (6 bases). The V end lost 1 base, the J end lost 9 bases, and 10 bases lay between the germline ends. CDR3 length: 14 residues. CDR3 coding DNA: TGTGCCAGCAGTTTAGTGGCCAGGGGTTCACCCCTCCACTTT. The encoded protein is CASSLVARGSPLHF.

This clonotype was counted between two and nine times. The chain uses TRBV5-1 and TRBJ2-2, with D perhaps matching TRBD2 (7 bases). Trimming left V 4 bases short and J 4 bases short, with 8 bases between. Germline CDR1 and CDR2: SGHRS and YFSETQ. The CDR3 consists of 13 residues. CDR3 DNA sequence: TGCGCCAGCAGCCGGGGGGCCACCGGGGAGCTGTTTTTT. Its translation: CASSRGATGELFF.

V is TRBV5-1 and J is TRBJ2-5; D not certain. The CDR3 has 15 residues. CDR1 and CDR2 (germline): SGHRS, YFSETQ. Trimming took 4 bases from V and 4 from J, leaving 17 bases between them. CDR3 bases: TGCGCCAGCAGCCGATGGACCTCGACCCCAGAGACCCAGTACTTC. Translation: CASSRWTSTPETQYF.